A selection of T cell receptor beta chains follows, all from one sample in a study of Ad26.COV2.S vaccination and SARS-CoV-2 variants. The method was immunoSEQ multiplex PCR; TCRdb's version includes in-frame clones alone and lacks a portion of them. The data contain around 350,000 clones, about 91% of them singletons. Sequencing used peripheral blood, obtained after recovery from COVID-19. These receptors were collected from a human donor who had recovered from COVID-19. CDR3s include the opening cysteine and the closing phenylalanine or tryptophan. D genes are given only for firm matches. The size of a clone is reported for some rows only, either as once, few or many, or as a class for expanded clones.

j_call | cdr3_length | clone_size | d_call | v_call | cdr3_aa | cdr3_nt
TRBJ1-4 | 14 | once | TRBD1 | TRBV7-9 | CASSPQGGGEKLFF | TGTGCCAGCAGCCCTCAGGGGGGAGGTGAAAAACTGTTTTTT
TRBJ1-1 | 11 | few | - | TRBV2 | CASSQSDEAFF | TGTGCCAGCAGCCAAAGTGATGAAGCTTTCTTT
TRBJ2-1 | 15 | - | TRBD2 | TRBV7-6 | CASSLGGGAVWEQFF | TGTGCCAGCAGCTTAGGCGGGGGGGCAGTTTGGGAGCAGTTCTTC
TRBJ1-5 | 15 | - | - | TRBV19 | CASSLQGVGNQPQHF | TGTGCCAGTAGTCTCCAGGGTGTGGGCAATCAGCCCCAGCATTTT
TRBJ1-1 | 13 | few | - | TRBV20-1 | CSASPGKNTEAFF | TGCAGTGCTAGTCCAGGGAAGAACACTGAAGCTTTCTTT
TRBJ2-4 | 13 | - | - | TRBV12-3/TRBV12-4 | CASSFGNTDIQYF | TGTGCCAGCAGTTTCGGGAATACAGACATTCAGTACTTC
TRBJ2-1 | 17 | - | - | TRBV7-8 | CASSLRVPRSSYNEQFF | TGTGCCAGCAGCTTAAGGGTACCCAGGAGCTCCTACAATGAGCAGTTCTTC
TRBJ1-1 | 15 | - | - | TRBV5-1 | CASSLAGKPLGEAFF | TGCGCCAGCAGCTTGGCGGGCAAACCCCTGGGTGAAGCTTTCTTT
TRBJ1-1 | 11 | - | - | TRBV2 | CASGVYTEAFF | TGTGCCAGCGGAGTTTACACTGAAGCTTTCTTT
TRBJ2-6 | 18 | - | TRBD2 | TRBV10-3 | CAISERGRVLPGANVLTF | TGTGCCATCAGTGAGAGAGGGAGGGTTCTGCCTGGGGCCAACGTCCTGACTTTC
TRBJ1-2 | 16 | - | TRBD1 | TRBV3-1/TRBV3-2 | CASSQEMPGGGYGYTF | TGTGCCAGCAGCCAGGAAATGCCAGGGGGCGGCTATGGCTACACCTTC
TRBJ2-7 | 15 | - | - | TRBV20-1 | CSASLPAGMRGEQYF | TGCAGTGCTAGTCTACCGGCAGGGATGAGAGGCGAGCAGTACTTC
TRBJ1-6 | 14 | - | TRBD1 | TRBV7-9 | CASSLGQVTSPLHF | TGTGCCAGCAGCTTGGGACAGGTTACTTCACCCCTCCACTTT
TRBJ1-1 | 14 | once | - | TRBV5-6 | CASSLARGTDEAFF | TGTGCCAGCAGCTTGGCTCGGGGAACGGATGAAGCTTTCTTT
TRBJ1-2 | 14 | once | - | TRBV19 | CASSIGRRAYGYTF | TGTGCCAGTAGTATAGGGAGGCGCGCCTATGGCTACACCTTC
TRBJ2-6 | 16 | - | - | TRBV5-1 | CASSQSGFSGANVLTF | TGCGCCAGCAGCCAAAGTGGCTTTTCTGGGGCCAACGTCCTGACTTTC
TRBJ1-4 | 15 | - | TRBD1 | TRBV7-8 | CASSSYRGANEKLFF | TGTGCCAGCAGCTCCTACAGGGGAGCTAATGAAAAACTGTTTTTT
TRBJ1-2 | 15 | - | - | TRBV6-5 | CASSGRGAINYGYTF | TGTGCCAGCAGCGGCCGGGGGGCTATTAACTATGGCTACACCTTC
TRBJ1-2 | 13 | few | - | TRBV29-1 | CSVEASGTWGYTF | TGCAGCGTTGAAGCATCCGGCACTTGGGGCTACACCTTC
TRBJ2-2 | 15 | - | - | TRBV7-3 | CASRPGQPNTGELFF | TGTGCCAGCAGGCCGGGACAACCGAACACCGGGGAGCTGTTTTTT
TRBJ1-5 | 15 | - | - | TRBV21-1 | CASSKTRDSNQPQHF | TGTGCCAGCAGCAAAACAAGGGACAGCAATCAGCCCCAGCATTTT
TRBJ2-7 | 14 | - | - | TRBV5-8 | CASSFLDSDYEQYF | TGTGCCAGCAGCTTCCTAGACAGTGATTACGAGCAGTACTTC
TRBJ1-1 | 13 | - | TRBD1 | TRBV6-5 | CASKQGTRTEAFF | TGTGCCAGCAAACAGGGGACCCGGACTGAAGCTTTCTTT
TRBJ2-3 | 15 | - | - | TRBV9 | CASSPQRGSTDTQYF | TGTGCCAGCAGCCCCCAGAGGGGTAGCACAGATACGCAGTATTTT
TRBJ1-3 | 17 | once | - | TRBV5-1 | CASSLVGAANSGNTIYF | TGCGCCAGCAGCTTGGTCGGGGCCGCTAACTCTGGAAACACCATATATTTT
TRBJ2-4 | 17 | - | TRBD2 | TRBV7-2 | CASSLSGGLGAKNIQYF | TGTGCCAGCAGCTTATCGGGGGGGCTCGGTGCCAAAAACATTCAGTACTTC
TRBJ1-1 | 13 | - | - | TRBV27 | CASSLWAEGEAFF | TGTGCCAGCAGTTTATGGGCAGAGGGTGAAGCTTTCTTT
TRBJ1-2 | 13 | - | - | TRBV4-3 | CASSQGGYDGYTF | TGCGCCAGCAGCCAAGGGGGGTACGATGGCTACACCTTC
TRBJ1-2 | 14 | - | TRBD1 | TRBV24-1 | CATSDPTGVYGYTF | TGTGCCACCAGTGACCCGACAGGGGTTTATGGCTACACCTTC
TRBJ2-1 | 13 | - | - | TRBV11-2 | CASSFGGQNEQFF | TGTGCCAGCAGCTTCGGGGGGCAAAATGAGCAGTTCTTC
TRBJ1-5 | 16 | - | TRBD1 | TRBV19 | CASSSWDSYSNQPQHF | TGTGCCAGTAGTTCTTGGGACAGTTATAGCAATCAGCCCCAGCATTTT
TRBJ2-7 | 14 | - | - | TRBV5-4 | CASSLPEDPYEQYF | TGTGCCAGCAGCTTGCCCGAAGATCCCTACGAGCAGTACTTC
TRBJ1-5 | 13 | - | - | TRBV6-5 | CASRLEGNQPQHF | TGTGCCAGCAGGTTAGAGGGCAATCAGCCCCAGCATTTT
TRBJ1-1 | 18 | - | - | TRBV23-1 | CASSQVTYRKFRVCQAFF | TGCGCCAGCAGTCAAGTTACATACAGAAAGTTCCGAGTTTGTCAAGCTTTCTTT
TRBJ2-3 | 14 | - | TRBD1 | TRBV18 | CASSPGQGGDTQYF | TGTGCCAGCTCACCGGGACAGGGAGGAGATACGCAGTATTTT
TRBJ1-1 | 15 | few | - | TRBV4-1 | CASSQVQGGGTEAFF | TGCGCCAGCAGCCAAGTACAGGGAGGGGGCACTGAAGCTTTCTTT
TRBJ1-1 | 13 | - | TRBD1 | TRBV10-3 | CAVKGAWDTEAFF | TGTGCCGTTAAGGGGGCTTGGGACACTGAAGCTTTCTTT
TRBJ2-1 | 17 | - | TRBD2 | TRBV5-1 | CASSIRVSGGANNEQFF | TGCGCCAGCAGCATCCGGGTTAGCGGGGGGGCCAACAATGAGCAGTTCTTC
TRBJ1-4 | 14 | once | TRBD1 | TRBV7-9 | CASSLTGGGEKLFF | TGTGCCAGCAGCCTCACAGGGGGTGGTGAAAAACTGTTTTTT
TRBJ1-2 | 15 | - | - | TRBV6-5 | CASSPWDGQGHGYTF | TGTGCCAGCAGTCCCTGGGACGGCCAGGGACACGGCTACACCTTC
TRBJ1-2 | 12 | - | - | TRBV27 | CATADGNYGYTF | TGTGCCACCGCGGACGGAAACTATGGCTACACCTTC
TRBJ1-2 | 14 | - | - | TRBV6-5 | CASSMGRSFRGYTF | TGTGCCAGCTCCATGGGGAGGAGTTTTCGCGGCTACACCTTC
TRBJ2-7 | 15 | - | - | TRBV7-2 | CASSSQTLVNDEQYF | TGTGCCAGCAGCTCTCAGACTCTCGTCAACGACGAGCAGTACTTC
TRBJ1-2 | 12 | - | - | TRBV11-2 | CATNGGVPGYTF | TGTGCCACTAATGGGGGGGTTCCTGGCTACACCTTC
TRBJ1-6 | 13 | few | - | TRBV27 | CASRNDLNSPLHF | TGTGCCAGCCGGAACGACCTTAATTCACCCCTCCACTTT
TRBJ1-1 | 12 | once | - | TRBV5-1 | CASSVGTAEAFF | TGCGCCAGCAGCGTAGGGACCGCTGAAGCTTTCTTT
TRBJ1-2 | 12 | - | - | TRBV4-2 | CASSQGDYGYTF | TGTGCCAGCAGCCAAGGAGACTATGGCTACACCTTC
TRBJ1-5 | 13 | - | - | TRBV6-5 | CASMFSSNQPQHF | TGTGCCAGCATGTTCTCTAGCAATCAGCCCCAGCATTTT
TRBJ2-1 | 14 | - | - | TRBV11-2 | CASSFSPLHNEQFF | TGTGCCAGCAGCTTTTCCCCACTCCACAATGAGCAGTTCTTC
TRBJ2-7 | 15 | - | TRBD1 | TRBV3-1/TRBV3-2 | CASSQYRDRGYEQYF | TGTGCCAGCAGCCAATACCGGGACAGGGGCTACGAGCAGTACTTC
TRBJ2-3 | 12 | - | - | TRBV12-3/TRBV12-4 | CASSPNRVKQYF | TGTGCCAGCAGCCCAAACAGGGTTAAGCAGTATTTT
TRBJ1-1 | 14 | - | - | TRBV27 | CASSLGRGGPEAFF | TGTGCCAGCAGTTTAGGCAGAGGGGGGCCTGAAGCTTTCTTT
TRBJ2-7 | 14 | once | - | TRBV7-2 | CASSFSRGSYEQYF | TGTGCCAGCAGCTTCTCGCGGGGTTCCTACGAGCAGTACTTC
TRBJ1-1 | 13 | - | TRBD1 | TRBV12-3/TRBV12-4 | CASGRTGFTEAFF | TGTGCCAGCGGAAGGACAGGTTTCACTGAAGCTTTCTTT
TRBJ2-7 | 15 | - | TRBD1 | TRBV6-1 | CASSDIGTGGYEQYF | TGTGCCAGCAGTGATATCGGGACAGGGGGGTACGAGCAGTACTTC
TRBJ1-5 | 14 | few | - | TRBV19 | CASSIRGRNQPQHF | TGTGCCAGTAGTATAAGGGGCCGCAATCAGCCCCAGCATTTT
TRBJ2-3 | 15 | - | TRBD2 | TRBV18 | CASSRLAGGTDTQYF | TGTGCCAGCTCACGACTAGCGGGGGGCACAGATACGCAGTATTTT